This is a list of T cell receptor beta chains from one sample in a study of breast tumors, draining lymph nodes, adjacent tissues. From the multiplex PCR reads, TCRdb called clonotypes with MiXCR, one entry per CDR3 protein. Among 150,000 to 200,000 distinct CDR3 sequences listed, approximately 30% were seen once. Specimen: axillary lymph node tissue. The receptors were sampled from a female donor with breast cancer. Some clones in this sample may be carry-over from other donors' samples. Each CDR3 is given with its conserved first and last residue. The order of the fields is V gene, clone size, D gene, J gene, CDR3 DNA, CDR3 protein. A D gene is named only where the DNA matches it firmly. Clone size is stated in some rows and not others, as once, few, many or a class when expanded.

TRBV6-5	few	TRBD2	TRBJ2-5	TGTGCCAGCAGTTACTCGGCTAGCGGGAGTTTAGAGACCCAGTACTTC	CASSYSASGSLETQYF
TRBV9	many	TRBD2	TRBJ2-3	TGTGCCAGCAGCGAACTAGCGGGGGGGATGTATAGCACAGATACGCAGTATTTT	CASSELAGGMYSTDTQYF
TRBV10-3	.	.	TRBJ2-2	TGTGCCATCAGTGGGGGCAGGACAAGGAACACCGGGGAGCTGTTTTTT	CAISGGRTRNTGELFF
TRBV27	few	.	TRBJ1-6	TGTGCCAGCAGTTCCGGGGGCTCCTATAATTCACCCCTCCACTTT	CASSSGGSYNSPLHF
TRBV11-2	many	.	TRBJ1-5	TGTGCCAGCACAGAAGAGGAGCGGGTCAATCAGCCCCAGCATTTT	CASTEEERVNQPQHF
TRBV19	many	.	TRBJ1-5	TGTGCCAGTATAGAAGGGCAACTGGGGGCCCAGCATTTT	CASIEGQLGAQHF
TRBV10-2	many	TRBD1	TRBJ1-2	TGCGCCAGCAGTGATGGGTACAGGGGTTATGGCTACACCTTC	CASSDGYRGYGYTF
TRBV12-3/TRBV12-4	many	TRBD1	TRBJ1-4	TGTGCCAGCAGTCCGACAGGGGGAGATGAAAAACTGTTTTTT	CASSPTGGDEKLFF
TRBV3-1	many	.	TRBJ1-5	TGTGCCAGCAGCCAAGATGGGGGGAATCAGCCCCAGCATTTT	CASSQDGGNQPQHF
TRBV4-1	.	TRBD2	TRBJ2-5	TGCGCCAGCAGCCAAGGGCGGAGGCTTGCCGGAAGCGGGGCTGGGGGAGAGACCCAGTACTTC	CASSQGRRLAGSGAGGETQYF
TRBV6-5	many	TRBD2	TRBJ2-5	TGTGCCACCAAAAGGGGTAGCGGGAGGGCCCCAGAGACCCAGTACTTC	CATKRGSGRAPETQYF
TRBV15	many	.	TRBJ1-6	TGTGCCACCAGCAGAGATGGACTGTCCTATAATTCACCCCTCCACTTT	CATSRDGLSYNSPLHF
TRBV9	.	.	TRBJ2-3	TGTGCCAGCAGCGTCCGGACGGGGGAAGGCACAGATACGCAGTATTTT	CASSVRTGEGTDTQYF
TRBV5-6	many	TRBD1	TRBJ2-7	TGTGCCAGCAGACGCCGGGACAGGGGGTTAGTGGCGATCTACGAGCAGTACTTC	CASRRRDRGLVAIYEQYF
TRBV6-1	few	.	TRBJ2-1	TGTGCCAGCAGTGACGGTACAGGAAGGCAGTTCTTC	CASSDGTGRQFF
TRBV25-1	many	.	TRBJ1-1	TGTGCCAGCAAGGCGGACGGGTTAAGGGGTAGGTACACTGAAGCTTTCTTT	CASKADGLRGRYTEAFF
TRBV6-6	many	TRBD1	TRBJ1-5	TGTGCCAGCAGACAAACCTCAGGGGGCTCCCGGCAGCCCCAGCATTTT	CASRQTSGGSRQPQHF
TRBV6-1	.	TRBD2	TRBJ2-3	TGTGCCAGCAGTAAGACTAGCGGAGCTAGCACAGATACGCAGTATTTT	CASSKTSGASTDTQYF
TRBV5-1	once	TRBD1	TRBJ1-4	TGCGCCAGTAGCCAGGGGGCGAGTAATGAAAAACTGTTTTTT	CASSQGASNEKLFF
TRBV6-5	.	TRBD2	TRBJ2-7	TGTGCCAGCAGTCACTCGAGTGCGGGGGATTACGAGCAGTACTTC	CASSHSSAGDYEQYF
TRBV12-3/TRBV12-4	many	.	TRBJ1-6	TGTGCCAGCAGTTTAACCTATAATTCACCCCTCCACTTT	CASSLTYNSPLHF
TRBV9	many	.	TRBJ2-1	TGTGCCAGCAGCGTAGCACTAGATAATGAGCAGTTCTTC	CASSVALDNEQFF
TRBV6-2/TRBV6-3	.	TRBD1	TRBJ1-2	TGTGCCAGCAGTTACGTTGTCGGACAGGGGGACTATGGCTACACCTTC	CASSYVVGQGDYGYTF
TRBV12-3/TRBV12-4	.	.	TRBJ2-1	TGTGCCAGCAGCCAGAGGGAGGTGGCGGATGAGCAGTTCTTC	CASSQREVADEQFF
TRBV12-3/TRBV12-4	.	.	TRBJ2-5	.	CASSLGDRGINYGYTFGSGTQYF
TRBV10-1	many	TRBD1	TRBJ2-5	TGCGCCAGCAGCGAAGGACAGGGGGTAGGAGAGACCCAGTACTTC	CASSEGQGVGETQYF
TRBV28	.	TRBD2	TRBJ2-3	TGTGCCCTAGCGGGAGGGCCGGATACGCAGTATTTT	CALAGGPDTQYF
TRBV12-5	many	.	TRBJ2-1	TGTGCTAGTGGTTTGTCAGCTCGGACCGATGTTGGGTTCTTC	CASGLSARTDVGFF
TRBV19	many	.	TRBJ2-1	TGTGCCAGTAGTTTCTGGGGCAATGAGCAGTTCTTC	CASSFWGNEQFF
TRBV19	many	TRBD1	TRBJ1-2	TGTGCCAGTAGTGTCGGGACAGAAGTCTATGGCTACACCTTC	CASSVGTEVYGYTF
TRBV29-1	.	TRBD1	TRBJ1-2	TGCAGCATACTGACAGGGGGGCACTATGGCTACACCTTC	CSILTGGHYGYTF
TRBV7-9	many	.	TRBJ2-4	TGTGCCAGCAGCCTCGATCTCGGCGGCATTCAGTACTTC	CASSLDLGGIQYF
TRBV6-6	many	.	TRBJ1-6	TGTGCCAGCAGTCCCGCCGGTCCGTATAATTCACCCCTCCACTTT	CASSPAGPYNSPLHF
TRBV12-3/TRBV12-4	.	TRBD1	TRBJ2-1	TGTGCCAGCAGGGCCACAGGGGGCGAAAACAATGAGCAGTTCTTC	CASRATGGENNEQFF
TRBV6-5	.	.	TRBJ1-1	TGTGCCAGTAGTTCTCAGGGGAGTGAAGCTTTCTTT	CASSSQGSEAFF
TRBV29-1	many	.	TRBJ2-1	TGCAGCGTTGGGTCGGGCGGGGCCTACAATGAGCAGTTCTTC	CSVGSGGAYNEQFF
TRBV5-1	.	.	TRBJ1-4	TGCGCCAGCAGCTTGGAGGTCACCCGGGGAAATGAAAAACTGTTTTTT	CASSLEVTRGNEKLFF
TRBV11-3	.	.	TRBJ1-1	TGTGCCTCTTCTGGGCCCTTTGAAGCTTTCTTT	CASSGPFEAFF
TRBV9	once	TRBD1	TRBJ1-2	TGTGCCAGCAGCTTCGGACAGGGGAAAAATGATATAGCTAACTATGGCTACACCTTC	CASSFGQGKNDIANYGYTF
TRBV14	many	TRBD1	TRBJ1-2	TGTGCCAGCAGCCTTCTACAGGGGTGGTATGGCTACACCTTC	CASSLLQGWYGYTF
TRBV15	.	TRBD1	TRBJ1-5	TGTGCCACCAGCAGAGCTGGCAGGGGGCGCTGGGGCAATCAGCCCCAGCATTTC	CATSRAGRGRWGNQPQHF
TRBV25-1	few	TRBD1	TRBJ1-2	TGTGCCAGCAGTGCTAGAGAACAGGGGTGGGGCTACACCTTC	CASSAREQGWGYTF
TRBV4-2	.	.	TRBJ1-4	TGTGCCAGCAGCCAAGTATTAGGGCGTAATGAAAAACTGTTTTTT	CASSQVLGRNEKLFF
TRBV7-2	.	.	TRBJ2-5	TGTGCCAGCAGCCCGAGACAGGGAGGGGCTCAGTACTTC	CASSPRQGGAQYF
TRBV20-1	.	TRBD2	TRBJ2-2	TGCAGTGCTAGTATATCGGGAGGGCCGTGGGAGCTGTTTTTT	CSASISGGPWELFF
TRBV5-5	few	.	TRBJ1-2	TGTGCCAGCAGCTCGGAGGGGACTTCCTATGGCTACACCTTC	CASSSEGTSYGYTF
TRBV6-6	many	TRBD2	TRBJ2-1	TGTGCCAGCACCGACCTAGCGGGAGGCCACAATGAGCAGTTCTTC	CASTDLAGGHNEQFF
TRBV27	.	TRBD2	TRBJ2-3	TGTGCCAGCATCCAGGGGGGACTAGCGGGGAACGTGCAGTATTTT	CASIQGGLAGNVQYF
TRBV9	.	.	TRBJ1-1	TGTGCCAGCAGCGAAGCACCCGAGACAGGAGACCTTGAAGCTTTCTTT	CASSEAPETGDLEAFF
TRBV6-1	.	TRBD2	TRBJ2-2	TGTGCCAGCGTCCTAGCGGGAGGGTTCACCGGGGAGCTGTTTTTT	CASVLAGGFTGELFF
TRBV6-1	.	.	TRBJ2-7	TGTGCCAGCAGTGAATTGGGAGAAGAGCAGTACTTC	CASSELGEEQYF
TRBV9	.	TRBD1	TRBJ1-4	TGTGCCAGCAGCGCCGGGACAGGGGCTAATGAAAAACTGTTTTTT	CASSAGTGANEKLFF
TRBV9	many	TRBD1	TRBJ2-7	TGTGCCAGCAGCGTGTCGCCAGGGGGCTACGAGCAGTACTTC	CASSVSPGGYEQYF
TRBV7-8	many	TRBD2	TRBJ2-1	TGTGCCAGCAGCTACGAACCCGGGACTAGCGCTAACAATGAGCAGTTCTTC	CASSYEPGTSANNEQFF
TRBV20-1	many	TRBD1	TRBJ2-7	TGCAGTGCTAGACCTTGGGACAGGGGATGGGAGCAGTACTTC	CSARPWDRGWEQYF